This TCR beta chain was identified during a study of early T cells in non-severe SARS-CoV-2 infection. About the study: The sequenced material was bulk RNA from unsorted whole blood, and its chains were unpaired.

V gave up 7 bases and J gave up 2 bases, with 8 bases separating them. This CDR3 is 12 amino acids long. The TCR library protocol attached unique molecular identifiers to the individual cDNA molecules. One entry per CDR3 protein results from TCRdb running MiXCR on the 5' RACE reads. Among some 45,000 distinct CDR3 sequences listed, roughly 7% were seen once. The sequence was collected from an adult who was a healthcare worker with PCR-confirmed SARS-CoV-2 infection or an uninfected control (not recorded which). Sequencing was performed on whole blood. This rearrangement joins TRBV12-3 or TRBV12-4 to TRBJ1-1; no clear D gene. This CDR3 is CASTPDNTEAFF. In nucleotides, the CDR3 is TGTGCCAGCACTCCTGACAACACTGAAGCTTTCTTT.